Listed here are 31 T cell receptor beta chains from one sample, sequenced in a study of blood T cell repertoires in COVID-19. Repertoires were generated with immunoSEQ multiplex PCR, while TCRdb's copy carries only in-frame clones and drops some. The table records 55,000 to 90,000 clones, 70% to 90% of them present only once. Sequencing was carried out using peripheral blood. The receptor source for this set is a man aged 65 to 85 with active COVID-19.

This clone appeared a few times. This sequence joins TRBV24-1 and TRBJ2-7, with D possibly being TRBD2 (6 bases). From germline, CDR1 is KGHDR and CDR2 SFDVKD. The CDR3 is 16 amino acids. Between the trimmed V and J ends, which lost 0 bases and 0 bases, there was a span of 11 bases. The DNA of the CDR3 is TGTGCCACCAGTGATTTGTCCGGGGGTAGCTCCTACGAGCAGTACTTC. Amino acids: CATSDLSGGSSYEQYF.

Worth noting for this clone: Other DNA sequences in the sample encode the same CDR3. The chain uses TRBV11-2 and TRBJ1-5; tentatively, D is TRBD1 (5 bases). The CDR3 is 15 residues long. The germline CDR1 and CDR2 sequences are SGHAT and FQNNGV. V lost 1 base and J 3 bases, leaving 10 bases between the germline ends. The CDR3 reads CASSLGQGPNQPQHF. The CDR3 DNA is TGTGCCAGCAGCTTAGGCCAGGGCCCCAATCAGCCCCAGCATTTT.

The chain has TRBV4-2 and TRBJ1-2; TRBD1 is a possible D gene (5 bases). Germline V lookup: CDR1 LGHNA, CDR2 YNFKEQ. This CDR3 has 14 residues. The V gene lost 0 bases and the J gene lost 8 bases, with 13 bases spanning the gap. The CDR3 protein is CASSQEGAGGGYTF. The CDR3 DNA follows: TGTGCCAGCAGCCAAGAAGGGGCGGGGGGAGGCTACACCTTC.

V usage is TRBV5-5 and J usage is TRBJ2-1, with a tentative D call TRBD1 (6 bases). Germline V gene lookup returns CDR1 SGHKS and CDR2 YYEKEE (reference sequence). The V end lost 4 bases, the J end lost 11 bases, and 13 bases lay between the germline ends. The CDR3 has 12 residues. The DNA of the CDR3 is TGTGCCAGCAGCCCGGACAGCCGTAAGCAGTTCTTC. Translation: CASSPDSRKQFF. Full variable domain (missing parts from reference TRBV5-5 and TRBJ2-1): DAGVTQSPTHLIKTRGQQVTLRCSPISGHKSVSWYQQVLGQGPQFIFQYYEKEERGRGNFPDRFSARQFPNYSSELNVNALLLGDSALYLCASSPDSRKQFFGPGTRLTVL.

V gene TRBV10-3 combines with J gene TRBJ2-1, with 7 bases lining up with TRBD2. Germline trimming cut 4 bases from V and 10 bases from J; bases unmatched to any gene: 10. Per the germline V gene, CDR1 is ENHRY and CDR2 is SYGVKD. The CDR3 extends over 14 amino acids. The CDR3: CAISGQGGVEEQFF. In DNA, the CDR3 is TGTGCCATCAGTGGGCAGGGAGGGGTCGAGGAGCAGTTCTTC.

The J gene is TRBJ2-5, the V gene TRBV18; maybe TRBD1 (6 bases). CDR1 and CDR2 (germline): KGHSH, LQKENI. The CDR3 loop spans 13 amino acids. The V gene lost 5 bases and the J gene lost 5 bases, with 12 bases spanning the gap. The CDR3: CASSEQGGETQYF. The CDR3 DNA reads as TGTGCCAGCTCAGAACAGGGCGGGGAGACCCAGTACTTC.

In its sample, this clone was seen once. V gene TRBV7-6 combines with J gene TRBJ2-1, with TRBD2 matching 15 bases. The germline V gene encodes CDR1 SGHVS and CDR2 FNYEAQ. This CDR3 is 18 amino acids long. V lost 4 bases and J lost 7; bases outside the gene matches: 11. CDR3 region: CASSWGRTSGRAVNEQFF. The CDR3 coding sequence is TGTGCCAGCAGCTGGGGAAGGACTAGCGGGAGGGCGGTAAATGAGCAGTTCTTC. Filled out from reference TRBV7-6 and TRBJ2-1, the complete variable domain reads GAGVSQSPRYKVTKRGQDVALRCDPISGHVSLYWYRQALGQGPEFLTYFNYEAQQDKSGLPNDRFSAERPEGSISTLTIQRTEQRDSAMYRCASSWGRTSGRAVNEQFFGPGTRLTVL.

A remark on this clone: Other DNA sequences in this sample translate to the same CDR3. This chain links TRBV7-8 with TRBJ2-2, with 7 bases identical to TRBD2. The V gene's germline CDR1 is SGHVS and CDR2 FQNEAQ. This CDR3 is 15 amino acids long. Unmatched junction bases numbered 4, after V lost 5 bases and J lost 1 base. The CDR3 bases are TGTGCCAGCAGCCCCCCGGGGGGGAACACCGGGGAGCTGTTTTTT. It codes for CASSPPGGNTGELFF.

DNA of the CDR3: TGCAGTGCTAGTATGCCTAGCGGGAGGGGGAATGAGCAGTTCTTC. Protein product: CSASMPSGRGNEQFF. V gene TRBV20-1 combines with J gene TRBJ2-1, with TRBD2 matching 12 bases. V dropped 3 bases and J dropped 7; count of bases not matched to a gene: 7. CDR3 length: 15 amino acids. The germline CDR1 and CDR2 sequences are DFQATT and SNEGSKA (reference sequence).

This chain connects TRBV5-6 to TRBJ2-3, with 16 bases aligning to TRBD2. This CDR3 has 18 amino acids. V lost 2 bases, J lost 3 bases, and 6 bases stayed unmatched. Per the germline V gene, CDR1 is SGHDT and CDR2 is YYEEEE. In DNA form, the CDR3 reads TGTGCCAGCAGCTTTTCTTCGGGACTAGCGGGAGGGACAGATACGCAGTATTTT. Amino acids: CASSFSSGLAGGTDTQYF.

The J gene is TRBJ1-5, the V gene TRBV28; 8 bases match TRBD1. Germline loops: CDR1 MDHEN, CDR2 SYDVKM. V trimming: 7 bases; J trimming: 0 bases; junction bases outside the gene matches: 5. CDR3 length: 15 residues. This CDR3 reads CASNPGGFSNQPQHF. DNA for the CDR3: TGTGCCAGCAACCCAGGGGGCTTTAGCAATCAGCCCCAGCATTTT. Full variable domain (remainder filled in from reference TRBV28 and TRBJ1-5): DVKVTQSSRYLVKRTGEKVFLECVQDMDHENMFWYRQDPGLGLRLIYFSYDVKMKEKGDIPEGYSVSREKKERFSLILESASTNQTSMYLCASNPGGFSNQPQHFGDGTRLSIL.

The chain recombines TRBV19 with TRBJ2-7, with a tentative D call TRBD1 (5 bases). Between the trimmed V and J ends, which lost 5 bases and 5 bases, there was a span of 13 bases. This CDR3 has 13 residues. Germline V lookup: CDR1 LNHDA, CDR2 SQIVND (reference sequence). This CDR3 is CASSEIFRDEQYF. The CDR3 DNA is TGTGCCAGTAGTGAGATTTTCAGGGACGAGCAGTACTTC. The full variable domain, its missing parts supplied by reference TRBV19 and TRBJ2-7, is DGGITQSPKYLFRKEGQNVTLSCEQNLNHDAMYWYRQDPGQGLRLIYYSQIVNDFQKGDIAEGYSVSREKKESFPLTVTSAQKNPTAFYLCASSEIFRDEQYFGPGTRLTVT.

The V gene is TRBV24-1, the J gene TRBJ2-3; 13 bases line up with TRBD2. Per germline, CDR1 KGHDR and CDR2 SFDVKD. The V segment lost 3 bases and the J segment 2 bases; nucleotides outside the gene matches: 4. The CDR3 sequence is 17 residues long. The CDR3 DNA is TGTGCCACCAGTGATCCGGGACTAGCGGGGAACACAGATACGCAGTATTTT. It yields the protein CATSDPGLAGNTDTQYF.

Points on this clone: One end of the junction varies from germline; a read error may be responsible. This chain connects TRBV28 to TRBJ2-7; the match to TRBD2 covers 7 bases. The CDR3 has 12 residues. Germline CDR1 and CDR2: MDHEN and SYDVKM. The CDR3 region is CASTGRVQGLQF. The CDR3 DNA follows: TGTGCCAGCACAGGGAGGGTCCAGGGTCTCCAGTTC. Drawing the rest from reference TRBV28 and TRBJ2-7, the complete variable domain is DVKVTQSSRYLVKRTGEKVFLECVQDMDHENMFWYRQDPGLGLRLIYFSYDVKMKEKGDIPEGYSVSREKKERFSLILESASTNQTSMYLCASTGRVQGLQFGPGTRLTVT.

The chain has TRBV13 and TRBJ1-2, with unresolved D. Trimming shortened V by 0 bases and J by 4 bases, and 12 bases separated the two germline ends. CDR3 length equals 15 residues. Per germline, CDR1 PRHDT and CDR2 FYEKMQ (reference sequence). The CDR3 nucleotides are TGTGCCAGCAGCTTAGGGGTTATCGGAGGCTATGGCTACACCTTC. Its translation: CASSLGVIGGYGYTF.

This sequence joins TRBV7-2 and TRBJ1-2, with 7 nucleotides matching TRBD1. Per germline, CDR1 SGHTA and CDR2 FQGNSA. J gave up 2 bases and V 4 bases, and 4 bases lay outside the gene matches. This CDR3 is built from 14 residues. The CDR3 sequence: CASSSRQGNYGYTF. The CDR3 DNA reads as TGTGCCAGCAGCTCGCGACAGGGCAACTATGGCTACACCTTC.

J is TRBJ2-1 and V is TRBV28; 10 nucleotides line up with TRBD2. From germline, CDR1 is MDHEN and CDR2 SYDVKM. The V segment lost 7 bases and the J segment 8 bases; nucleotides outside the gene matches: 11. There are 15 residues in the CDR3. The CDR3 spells CASNQFSGRSHEQFF. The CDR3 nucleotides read TGTGCCAGCAACCAATTTAGCGGGAGGAGCCATGAGCAGTTCTTC.

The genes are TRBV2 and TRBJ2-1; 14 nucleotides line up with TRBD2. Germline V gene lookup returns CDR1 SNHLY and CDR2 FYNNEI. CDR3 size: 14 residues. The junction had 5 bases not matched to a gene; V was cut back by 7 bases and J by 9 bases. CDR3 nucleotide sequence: TGTGCCAGCACCGCGACTAGCGGGAGGGTTGAGCAGTTCTTC. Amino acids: CASTATSGRVEQFF.

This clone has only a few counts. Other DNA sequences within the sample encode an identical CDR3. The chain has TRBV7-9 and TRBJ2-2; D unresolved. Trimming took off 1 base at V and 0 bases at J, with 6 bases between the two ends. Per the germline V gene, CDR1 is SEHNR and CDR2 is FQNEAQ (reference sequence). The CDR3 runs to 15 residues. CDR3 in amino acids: CASSLGATNTGELFF. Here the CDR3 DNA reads TGTGCCAGCAGCTTAGGGGCCACGAACACCGGGGAGCTGTTTTTT.

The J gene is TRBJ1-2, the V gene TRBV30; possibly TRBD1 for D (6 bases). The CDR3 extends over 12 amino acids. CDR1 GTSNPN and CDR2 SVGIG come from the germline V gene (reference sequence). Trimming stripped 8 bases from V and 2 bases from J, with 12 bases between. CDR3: CARPGENYGYTF. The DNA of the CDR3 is TGTGCCAGACCAGGGGAAAACTATGGCTACACCTTC.

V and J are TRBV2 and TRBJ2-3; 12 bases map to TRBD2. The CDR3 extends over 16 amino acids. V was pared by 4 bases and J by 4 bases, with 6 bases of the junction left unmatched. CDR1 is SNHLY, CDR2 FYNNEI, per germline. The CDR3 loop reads CASSVRLAGVADTQYF. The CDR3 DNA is TGTGCCAGCAGTGTCCGACTAGCGGGAGTGGCAGATACGCAGTATTTT.

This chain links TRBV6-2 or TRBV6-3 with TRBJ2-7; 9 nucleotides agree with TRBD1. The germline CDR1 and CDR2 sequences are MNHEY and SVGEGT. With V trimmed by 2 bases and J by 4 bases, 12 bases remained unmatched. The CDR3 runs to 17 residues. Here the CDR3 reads CASSYPTGGAHLYEQYF. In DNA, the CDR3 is TGTGCCAGCAGTTACCCCACAGGGGGCGCTCATCTATACGAGCAGTACTTC.

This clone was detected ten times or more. CDR3 DNA sequence: TGTGCCAGCAGGGGTAGCGGGAGGTCCCACGAGCAGTACTTC. Amino acids: CASRGSGRSHEQYF. J is TRBJ2-7 and V is TRBV7-2, with TRBD2 matching over 10 bases. This CDR3 comprises 14 residues. V lost 6 bases, J lost 5 bases, and 7 bases stayed unmatched. The V gene's germline CDR1 is SGHTA and CDR2 FQGNSA.

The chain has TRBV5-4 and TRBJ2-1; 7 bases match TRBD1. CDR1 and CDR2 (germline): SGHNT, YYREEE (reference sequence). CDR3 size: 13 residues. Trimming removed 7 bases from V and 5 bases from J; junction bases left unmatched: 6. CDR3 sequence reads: CASRSTGDNEQFF. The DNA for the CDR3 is TGTGCCAGCCGATCAACAGGGGACAATGAGCAGTTCTTC.

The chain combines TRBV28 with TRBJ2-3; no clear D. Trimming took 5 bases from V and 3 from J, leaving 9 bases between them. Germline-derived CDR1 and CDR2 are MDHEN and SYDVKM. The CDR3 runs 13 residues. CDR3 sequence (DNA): TGTGCCAGCAGTGGAGCTACGACAGATACGCAGTATTTT. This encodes CASSGATTDTQYF.

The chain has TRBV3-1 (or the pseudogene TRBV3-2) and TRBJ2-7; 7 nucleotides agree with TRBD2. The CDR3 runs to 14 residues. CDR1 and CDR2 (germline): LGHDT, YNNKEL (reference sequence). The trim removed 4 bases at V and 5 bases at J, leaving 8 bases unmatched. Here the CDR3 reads CASSPWEGLHEQYF. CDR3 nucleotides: TGTGCCAGCAGCCCCTGGGAGGGGCTGCACGAGCAGTACTTC.

The CDR3 nucleotides read TGTGCCAGCAGCTTAGGCGGGGGACTTGAAGCTTTCTTT. As protein: CASSLGGGLEAFF. The chain employs TRBV7-9 and TRBJ1-1; tentative D call: TRBD1 (5 bases). Trimming stripped 1 base from V and 7 bases from J, with 10 bases between. The V gene's germline CDR1 is SEHNR and CDR2 FQNEAQ (reference sequence). The CDR3 runs 13 residues.

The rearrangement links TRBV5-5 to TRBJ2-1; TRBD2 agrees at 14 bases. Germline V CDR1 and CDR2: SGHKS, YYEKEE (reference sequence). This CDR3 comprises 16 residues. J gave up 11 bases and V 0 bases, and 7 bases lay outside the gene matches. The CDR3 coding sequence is TGTGCCAGCAGCTTGGGTCCCGGGACTAGCGGGAGCCAGCAGTTCTTC. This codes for CASSLGPGTSGSQQFF.

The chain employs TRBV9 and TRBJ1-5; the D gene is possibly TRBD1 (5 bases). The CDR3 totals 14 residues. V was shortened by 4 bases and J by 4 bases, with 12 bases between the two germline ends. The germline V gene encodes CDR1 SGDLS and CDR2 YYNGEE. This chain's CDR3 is CASSRDSRNQPQHF. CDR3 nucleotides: TGTGCCAGCAGCCGTGACAGCAGAAATCAGCCCCAGCATTTT.

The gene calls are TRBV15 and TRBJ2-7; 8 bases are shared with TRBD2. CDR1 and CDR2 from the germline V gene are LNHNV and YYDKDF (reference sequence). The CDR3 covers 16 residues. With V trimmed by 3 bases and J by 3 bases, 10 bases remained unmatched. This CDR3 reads CATSSPGGRGRYEQYF. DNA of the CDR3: TGTGCCACCAGCAGCCCGGGAGGGAGGGGCCGCTACGAGCAGTACTTC.

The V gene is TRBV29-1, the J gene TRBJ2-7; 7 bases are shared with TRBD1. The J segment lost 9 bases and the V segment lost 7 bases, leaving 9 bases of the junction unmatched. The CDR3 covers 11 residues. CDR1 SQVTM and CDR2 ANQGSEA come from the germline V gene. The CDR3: CSARQGIGQYF. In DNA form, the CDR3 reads TGCAGCGCAAGACAGGGAATTGGGCAGTACTTC.